Below are 13 T cell receptor beta chains sequenced from a single sample in a study of T cell responses to AZD1222 COVID-19 vaccine (dated by TCRdb to the early 2020s). The library came from the immunoSEQ multiplex PCR assay. TCRdb took this table from immuneACCESS and kept in-frame rearrangements with V and J called. Such tables lack part of the clones; where checked against another copy, unresolved V genes explain under half of the gap, and the rest is unexplained. Across this sample there are about 110,000 clones, with more than 75% seen only once. About 10% of the sample is in the top ten clones. The time point label corresponds to: baseline before first vaccination. The sample here was peripheral blood, taken on day 0 of AZD1222 vaccination. These receptors were taken from an adult in good health.

The J gene is TRBJ2-7, the V gene TRBV15; D is perhaps TRBD2 (6 bases). Germline V CDR1 and CDR2: LNHNV, YYDKDF (reference sequence). V was cut by 8 bases and J by 3 bases, with 20 bases left in between. CDR3 length: 15 residues. In DNA form, the CDR3 reads TGTGCCACCGCGGAATTCGGGACTTCCCGCTACGAGCAGTACTTC. It is translated as CATAEFGTSRYEQYF.

The V and J genes are TRBV6-5 and TRBJ1-4, with a possible D match to TRBD1 (6 bases). This CDR3 is built from 15 residues. Germline V lookup: CDR1 MNHEY, CDR2 SVGAGI. V dropped 4 bases and J dropped 5 bases, with 14 bases sitting between them. The CDR3 spells CASSFGTPANEKLFF. The CDR3 DNA is TGTGCCAGCAGTTTCGGGACACCGGCAAATGAAAAACTGTTTTTT.

This chain uses TRBV6-5 with TRBJ2-7, with D possibly being TRBD1 (6 bases). CDR3 length: 14 amino acids. The V gene's germline CDR1 is MNHEY and CDR2 SVGAGI. V dropped 7 bases and J dropped 3 bases, with 16 bases sitting between them. The CDR3 region has the DNA TGTGCCAGCATAATAGGGGGATTGGGCTACGAGCAGTACTTC. It translates to CASIIGGLGYEQYF.

The chain employs TRBV11-2 and TRBJ2-3; D unclear. The CDR3 contains 14 residues. From germline, CDR1 is SGHAT and CDR2 FQNNGV. V shed 1 base and J shed 9 bases, with 14 bases lying between them. CDR3 nucleotides: TGTGCCAGCAGCTTAGGGCCCGAAGCAAGGACGCAGTATTTT. This encodes CASSLGPEARTQYF.

The V call is TRBV9, the J call TRBJ2-7; 13 positions agree with TRBD2. This CDR3 is built from 16 residues. Trimming at V came to 0 bases and at J to 2 bases, leaving 2 bases not matched to a gene. CDR1 and CDR2 from the germline V gene are SGDLS and YYNGEE. CDR3 coding DNA: TGTGCCAGCAGCGTAGGGGGGACTAGCGGGACCTACGAGCAGTACTTC. It is translated as CASSVGGTSGTYEQYF.

J is TRBJ1-3 and V is TRBV27; D gene unclear. This CDR3 is built from 17 residues. V gave up 5 bases and J gave up 4 bases, with 21 bases separating them. Germline V lookup: CDR1 MNHEY, CDR2 SMNVEV (reference sequence). CDR3 DNA sequence: TGTGCCAGCAGTCCCTATCCCTCGTCCGCGGGAGGAAACACCATATATTTT. This encodes CASSPYPSSAGGNTIYF.

This chain uses TRBV4-3 with TRBJ2-7, with D perhaps TRBD2 (6 bases). The length of the CDR3 is 15 residues. The V end lost 0 bases, the J end lost 6 bases, and 15 bases lay between the germline ends. Germline loops: CDR1 LGHNA, CDR2 YSLEER. DNA of the CDR3: TGCGCCAGCAGCCAAGATTCGGAGGGGATTGGCGAGCAGTACTTC. This sequence encodes CASSQDSEGIGEQYF.

The rearrangement links TRBV29-1 to TRBJ2-3; tentative D call: TRBD2 (5 bases). This CDR3 has 16 amino acids. CDR1 and CDR2 (germline): SQVTM, ANQGSEA. Trimming shortened V by 7 bases and J by 3 bases, and 23 bases separated the two germline ends. Here the CDR3 reads CSGTQVSGNPTDTQYF. The CDR3 DNA sequence: TGCAGCGGGACCCAGGTTTCGGGGAATCCGACAGATACGCAGTATTTT.

This chain connects TRBV11-2 to TRBJ2-2; no clear D gene. CDR3 size: 13 residues. Trimming pared 7 bases from V and 3 bases from J, leaving 9 bases between. Germline CDR1 and CDR2: SGHAT and FQNNGV. In DNA form, the CDR3 reads TGTGCCAGCATGGCTAGAGACACCGGGGAGCTGTTTTTT. The encoded protein is CASMARDTGELFF.

The V gene is TRBV5-4, the J gene TRBJ2-3; TRBD2 aligns across 15 bases. The germline V gene has CDR1 SGHNT and CDR2 YYREEE (reference sequence). The CDR3 spans 16 residues. V trimming: 4 bases; J trimming: 5 bases; junction bases outside the gene matches: 5. CDR3 DNA sequence: TGTGCCAGCAGCAGGACTAGCGGGGGGGCCGGAGATACGCAGTATTTT. Its protein is CASSRTSGGAGDTQYF.

The chain has TRBV3-1 (or the pseudogene TRBV3-2) and TRBJ2-5; 7 bases agree with TRBD1. With V trimmed by 1 base and J by 6 bases, 8 bases remained unmatched. The CDR3 is 15 amino acids. Germline values: CDR1 LGHDT, CDR2 YNNKEL (reference sequence). In DNA form, the CDR3 reads TGTGCCAGCAGCCAAGCCGAAGGGACAGTAAAGACCCAGTACTTC. This translates into CASSQAEGTVKTQYF.

This chain links TRBV24-1 with TRBJ1-6; D not certain. Germline CDR1 reads KGHDR; CDR2 reads SFDVKD. This CDR3 is 16 amino acids long. V was trimmed by 0 bases and J by 0 bases, leaving 5 bases between them. The DNA for the CDR3 is TGTGCCACCAGTGATTTGGATAACTCCTATAATTCACCCCTCCACTTT. This translates into CATSDLDNSYNSPLHF.

This rearrangement joins TRBV7-9 to TRBJ2-7, with 7 positions matching TRBD1. The CDR3 is made up of 16 amino acids. CDR1 and CDR2 (germline): SEHNR, FQNEAQ (reference sequence). V was clipped by 4 bases and J by 2 bases; unmatched bases: 11. The CDR3 DNA reads as TGTGCCAGCAGCTCCGTACCAGGGGGACCCACCTACGAGCAGTACTTC. Amino acids: CASSSVPGGPTYEQYF.